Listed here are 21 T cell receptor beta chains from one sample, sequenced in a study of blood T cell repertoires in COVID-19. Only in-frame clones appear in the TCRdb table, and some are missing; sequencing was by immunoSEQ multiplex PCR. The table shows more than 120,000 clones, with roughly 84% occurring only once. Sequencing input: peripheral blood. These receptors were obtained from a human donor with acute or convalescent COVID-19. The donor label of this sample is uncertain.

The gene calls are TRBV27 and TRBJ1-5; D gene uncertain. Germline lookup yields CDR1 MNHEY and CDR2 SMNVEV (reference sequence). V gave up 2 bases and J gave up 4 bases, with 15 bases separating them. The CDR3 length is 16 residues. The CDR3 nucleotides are TGTGCCAGCAGTTTAGCAATGGGGAGAGGGAATCAGCCCCAGCATTTT. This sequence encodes CASSLAMGRGNQPQHF.

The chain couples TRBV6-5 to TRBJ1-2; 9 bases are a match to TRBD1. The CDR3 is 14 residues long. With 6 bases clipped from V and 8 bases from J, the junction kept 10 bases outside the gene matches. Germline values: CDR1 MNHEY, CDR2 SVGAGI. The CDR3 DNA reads TGTGCCAGCAGCACGGGACAGGGTGCGGTCGGCTACACCTTC. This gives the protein CASSTGQGAVGYTF.

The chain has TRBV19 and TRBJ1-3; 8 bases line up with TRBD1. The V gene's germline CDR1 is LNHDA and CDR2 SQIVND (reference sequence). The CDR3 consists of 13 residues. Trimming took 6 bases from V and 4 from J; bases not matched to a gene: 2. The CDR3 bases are TGTGCCAGTAGCCGGGACAGGGGAAACACCATATATTTT. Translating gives CASSRDRGNTIYF.

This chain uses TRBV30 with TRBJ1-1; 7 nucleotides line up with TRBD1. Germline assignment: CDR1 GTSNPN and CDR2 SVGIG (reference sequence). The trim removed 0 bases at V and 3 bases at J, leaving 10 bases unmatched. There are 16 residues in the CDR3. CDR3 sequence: CAWSVPLGRGDTEAFF. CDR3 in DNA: TGTGCCTGGAGTGTCCCCCTTGGCAGGGGGGACACTGAAGCTTTCTTT.

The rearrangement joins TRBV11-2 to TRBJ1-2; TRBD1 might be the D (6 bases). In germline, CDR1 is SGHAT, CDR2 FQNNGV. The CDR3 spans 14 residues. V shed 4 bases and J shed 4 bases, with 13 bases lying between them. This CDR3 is CASSWGGGPYGYTF. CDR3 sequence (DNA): TGTGCCAGCAGCTGGGGCGGGGGGCCCTATGGCTACACCTTC.

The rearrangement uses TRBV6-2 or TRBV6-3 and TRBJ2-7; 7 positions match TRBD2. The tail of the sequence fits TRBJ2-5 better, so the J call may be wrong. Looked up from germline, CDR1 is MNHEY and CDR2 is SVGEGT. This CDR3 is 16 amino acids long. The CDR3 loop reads CASSYGEGTILETQYF. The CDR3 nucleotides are TGTGCCAGCAGTTACGGGGAAGGGACTATCCTCGAGACCCAGTACTTC.

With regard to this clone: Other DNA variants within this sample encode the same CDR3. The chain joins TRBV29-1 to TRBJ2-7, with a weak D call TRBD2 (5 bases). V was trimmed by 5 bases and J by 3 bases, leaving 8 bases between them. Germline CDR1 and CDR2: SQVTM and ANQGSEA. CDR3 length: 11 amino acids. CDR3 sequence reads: CSVLRGYEQYF. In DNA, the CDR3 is TGCAGCGTTCTTCGGGGCTACGAGCAGTACTTC.

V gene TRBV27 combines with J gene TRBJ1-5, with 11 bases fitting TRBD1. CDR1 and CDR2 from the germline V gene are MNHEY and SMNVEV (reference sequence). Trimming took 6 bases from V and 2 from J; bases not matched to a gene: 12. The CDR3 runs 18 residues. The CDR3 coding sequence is TGTGCCAGCAGCCGCTTGGACAGGGGGCCGAGAGGCAATCAGCCCCAGCATTTT. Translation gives CASSRLDRGPRGNQPQHF.

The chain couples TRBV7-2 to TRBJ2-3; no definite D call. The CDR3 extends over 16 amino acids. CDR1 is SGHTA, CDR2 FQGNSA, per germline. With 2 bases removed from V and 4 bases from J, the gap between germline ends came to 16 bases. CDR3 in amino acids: CASSLYPPQMADTQYF. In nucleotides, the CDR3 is TGTGCCAGCAGCTTATATCCCCCGCAGATGGCAGATACGCAGTATTTT.

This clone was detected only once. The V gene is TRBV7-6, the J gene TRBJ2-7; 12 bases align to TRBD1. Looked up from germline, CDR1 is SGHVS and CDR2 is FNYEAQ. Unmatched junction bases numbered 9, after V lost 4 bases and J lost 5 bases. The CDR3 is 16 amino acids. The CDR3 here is CASSSIWDRGRDEQYV. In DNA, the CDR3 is TGTGCCAGCAGCTCGATATGGGACAGGGGGCGCGACGAGCAGTACGTC.

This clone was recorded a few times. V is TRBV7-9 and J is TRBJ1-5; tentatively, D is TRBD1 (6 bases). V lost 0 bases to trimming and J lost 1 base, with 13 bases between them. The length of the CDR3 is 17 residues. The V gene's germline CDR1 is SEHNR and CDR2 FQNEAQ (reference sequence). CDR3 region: CASSLAGEGGSNQPQHF. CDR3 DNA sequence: TGTGCCAGCAGCTTAGCAGGGGAGGGGGGGAGCAATCAGCCCCAGCATTTT.

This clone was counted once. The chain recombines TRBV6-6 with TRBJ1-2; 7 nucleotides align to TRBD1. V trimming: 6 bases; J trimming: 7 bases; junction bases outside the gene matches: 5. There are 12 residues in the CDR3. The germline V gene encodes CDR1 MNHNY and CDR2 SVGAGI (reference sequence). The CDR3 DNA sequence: TGTGCCAGCAGCCTTGACAGGGCTGGCTACACCTTC. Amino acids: CASSLDRAGYTF.

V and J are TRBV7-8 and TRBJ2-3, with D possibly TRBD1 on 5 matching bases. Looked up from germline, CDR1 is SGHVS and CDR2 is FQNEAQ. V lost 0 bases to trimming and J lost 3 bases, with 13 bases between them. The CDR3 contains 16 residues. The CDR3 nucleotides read TGTGCCAGCAGCTTAGCGCTATCGGCAGGGACAGATACGCAGTATTTT. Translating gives CASSLALSAGTDTQYF.

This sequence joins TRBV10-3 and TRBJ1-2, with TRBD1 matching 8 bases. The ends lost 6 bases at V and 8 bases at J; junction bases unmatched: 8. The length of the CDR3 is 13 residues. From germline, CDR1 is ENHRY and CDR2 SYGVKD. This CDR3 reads CAIRMDRDYGYTF. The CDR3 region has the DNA TGTGCCATCAGGATGGACAGGGATTACGGCTACACCTTC.

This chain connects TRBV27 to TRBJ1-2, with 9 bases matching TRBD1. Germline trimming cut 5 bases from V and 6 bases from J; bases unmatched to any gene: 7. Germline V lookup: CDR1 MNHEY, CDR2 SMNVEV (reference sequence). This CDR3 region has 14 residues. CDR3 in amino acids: CASSPVQGADGYTF. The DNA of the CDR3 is TGTGCCAGCAGTCCTGTACAGGGGGCGGATGGCTACACCTTC.

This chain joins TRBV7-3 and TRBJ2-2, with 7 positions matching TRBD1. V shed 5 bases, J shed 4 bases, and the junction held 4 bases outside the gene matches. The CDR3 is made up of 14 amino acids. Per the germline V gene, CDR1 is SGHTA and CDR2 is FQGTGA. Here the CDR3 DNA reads TGTGCCAGCAGCCCACAGGGGCTCACCGGGGAGCTGTTTTTT. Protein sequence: CASSPQGLTGELFF.

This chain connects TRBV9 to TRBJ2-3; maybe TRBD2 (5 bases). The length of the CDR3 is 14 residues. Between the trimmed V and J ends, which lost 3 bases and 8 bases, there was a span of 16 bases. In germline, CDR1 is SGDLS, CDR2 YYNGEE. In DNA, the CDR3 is TGTGCCAGCAGCGCTCTCGGGGTGTCAAGTACGCAGTATTTT. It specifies CASSALGVSSTQYF.

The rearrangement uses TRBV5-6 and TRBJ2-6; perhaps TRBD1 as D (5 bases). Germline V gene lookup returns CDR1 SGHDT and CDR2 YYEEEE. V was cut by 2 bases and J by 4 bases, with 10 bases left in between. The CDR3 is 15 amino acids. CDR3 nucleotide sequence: TGTGCCAGCAGCTTTTGGGGCTCCGGGGCCAACGTCCTGACTTTC. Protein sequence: CASSFWGSGANVLTF. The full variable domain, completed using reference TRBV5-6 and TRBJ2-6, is DAGVTQSPTHLIKTRGQQVTLRCSPKSGHDTVSWYQQALGQGPQFIFQYYEEEERQRGNFPDRFSGHQFPNYSSELNVNALLLGDSALYLCASSFWGSGANVLTFGAGSRLTVL.

CDR3 coding DNA: TGTGCCAGCAGCCCTACGGAGTTTCCCTGGGCTGAAGCTTTCTTT. Amino acids: CASSPTEFPWAEAFF. The chain recombines TRBV7-8 with TRBJ1-1; no clear D gene. V lost 5 bases, J lost 6 bases, and 19 bases lay in between. This CDR3 region has 15 residues. The germline V gene encodes CDR1 SGHVS and CDR2 FQNEAQ.

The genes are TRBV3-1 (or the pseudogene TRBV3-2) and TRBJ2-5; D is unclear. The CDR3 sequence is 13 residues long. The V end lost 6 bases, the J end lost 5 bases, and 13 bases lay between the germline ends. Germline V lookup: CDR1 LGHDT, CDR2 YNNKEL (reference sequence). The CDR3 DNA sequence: TGTGCCAGCAGACCTGACCCCGGGGAGACCCAGTACTTC. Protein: CASRPDPGETQYF.

The CDR3 DNA reads as TGTGCCAGCTCACCACCCAGCGGGAGTTACAATGAGCAGTTCTTC. Its protein product is CASSPPSGSYNEQFF. This sequence joins TRBV18 and TRBJ2-1; 8 bases align to TRBD2. The V gene end was trimmed by 0 bases and the J gene end by 4 bases; junction bases not matched to a gene: 2. The length of the CDR3 is 15 residues. Looked up from germline, CDR1 is KGHSH and CDR2 is LQKENI.